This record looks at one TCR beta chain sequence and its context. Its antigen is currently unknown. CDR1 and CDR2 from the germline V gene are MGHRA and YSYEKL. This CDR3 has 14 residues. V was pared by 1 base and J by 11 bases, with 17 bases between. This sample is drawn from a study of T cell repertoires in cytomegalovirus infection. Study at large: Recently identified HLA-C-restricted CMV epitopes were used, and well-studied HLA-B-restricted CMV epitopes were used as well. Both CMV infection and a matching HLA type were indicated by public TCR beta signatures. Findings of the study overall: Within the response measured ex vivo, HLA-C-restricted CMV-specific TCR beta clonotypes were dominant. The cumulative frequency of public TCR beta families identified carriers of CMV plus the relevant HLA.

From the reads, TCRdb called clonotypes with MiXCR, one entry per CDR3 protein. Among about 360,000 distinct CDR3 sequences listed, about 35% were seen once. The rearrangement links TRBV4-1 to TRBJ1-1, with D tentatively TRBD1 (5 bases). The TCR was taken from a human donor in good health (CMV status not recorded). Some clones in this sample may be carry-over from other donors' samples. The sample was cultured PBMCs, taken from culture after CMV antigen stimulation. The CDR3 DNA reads TGCGCCAGCAGCCAAGGGGCCGGAGGGGAGGAGGCTTTCTTT. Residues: CASSQGAGGEEAFF.